The clone carrying this T cell receptor (beta chain) was seen ten or more times. The record originates from a study of human T cells and chemical hapten exposure. Study overall: The sensitizing agent was 2% DPC, placed on 2 cm by 2 cm of upper inner arm skin. Across its roughly 22 weeks, the study gave patients weekly diphenylcyclopropenone doses to the scalp.

Sample time point: patch test 1, 2 weeks after DPC sensitization. The treatment here: therapeutic diphenylcyclopropenone sensitization with weekly scalp DPC. Drawing of blood took place ahead of applying each patch test. TCRdb fed the RACE reads into MiXCR, producing one record per CDR3 protein. This sample carries nearly 350,000 distinct CDR3 sequences, 5.5% to 8% of them seen once, and the ten largest clones take 8.4%. CDR1 is SEHNR, CDR2 FQNEAQ, per germline (reference sequence). This CDR3 spans 13 amino acids. Trimming removed 6 bases from V and 9 bases from J, with 15 bases in between. Source: whole blood, taken in connection with sensitization to the hapten diphenylcyclopropenone (DPC). This sequence joins TRBV7-9 and TRBJ2-1; D unresolved. This sequence was found in a woman under 30 with alopecia areata. Some clones in this sample may be carry-over from other donors' samples. CDR3 DNA: TGTGCCAGCAGTTTCAGCAGGACGGGTGAGCAGTTCTTC. Amino acids: CASSFSRTGEQFF. Full variable domain (rest looked up from reference TRBV7-9 and TRBJ2-1): DTGVSQNPRHKITKRGQNVTFRCDPISEHNRLYWYRQTLGQGPEFLTYFQNEAQLEKSRLLSDRFSAERPKGSFSTLEIQRTEQGDSAMYLCASSFSRTGEQFFGPGTRLTVL.